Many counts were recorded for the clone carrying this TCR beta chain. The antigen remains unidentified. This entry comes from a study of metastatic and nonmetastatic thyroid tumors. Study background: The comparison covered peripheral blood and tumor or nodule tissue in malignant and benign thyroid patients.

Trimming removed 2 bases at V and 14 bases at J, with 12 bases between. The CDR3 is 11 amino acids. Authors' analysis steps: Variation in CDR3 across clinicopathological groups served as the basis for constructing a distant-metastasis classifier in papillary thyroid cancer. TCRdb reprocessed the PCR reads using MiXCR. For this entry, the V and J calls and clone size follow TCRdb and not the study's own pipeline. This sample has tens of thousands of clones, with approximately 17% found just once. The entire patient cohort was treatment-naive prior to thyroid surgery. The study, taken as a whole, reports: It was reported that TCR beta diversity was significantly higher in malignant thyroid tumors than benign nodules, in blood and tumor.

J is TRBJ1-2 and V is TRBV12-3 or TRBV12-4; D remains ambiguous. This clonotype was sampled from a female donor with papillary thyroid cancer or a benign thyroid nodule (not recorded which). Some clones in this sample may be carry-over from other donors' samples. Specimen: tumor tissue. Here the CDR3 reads CASSLNRRFTF. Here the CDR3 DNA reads TGTGCCAGCAGTTTAAACCGAAGGTTTACCTTC.